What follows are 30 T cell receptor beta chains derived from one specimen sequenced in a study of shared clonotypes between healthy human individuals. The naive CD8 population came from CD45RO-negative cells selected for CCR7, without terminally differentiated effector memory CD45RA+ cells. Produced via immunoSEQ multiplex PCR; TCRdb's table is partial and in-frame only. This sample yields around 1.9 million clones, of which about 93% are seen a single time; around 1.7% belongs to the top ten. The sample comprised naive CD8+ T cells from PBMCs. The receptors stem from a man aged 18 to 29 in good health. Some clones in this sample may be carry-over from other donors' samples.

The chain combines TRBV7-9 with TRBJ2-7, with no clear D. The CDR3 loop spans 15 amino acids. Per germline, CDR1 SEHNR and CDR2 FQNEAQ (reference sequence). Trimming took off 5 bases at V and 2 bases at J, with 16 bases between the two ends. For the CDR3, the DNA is TGTGCCAGCAGCCCCCGGTCTTCTCGGCCCTACGAGCAGTACTTC. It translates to CASSPRSSRPYEQYF.

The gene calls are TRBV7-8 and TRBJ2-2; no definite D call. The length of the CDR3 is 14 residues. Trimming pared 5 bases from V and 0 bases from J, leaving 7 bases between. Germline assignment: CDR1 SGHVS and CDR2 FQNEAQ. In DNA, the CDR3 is TGTGCCAGCAGCCCAGGACCGAACACCGGGGAGCTGTTTTTT. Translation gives CASSPGPNTGELFF.

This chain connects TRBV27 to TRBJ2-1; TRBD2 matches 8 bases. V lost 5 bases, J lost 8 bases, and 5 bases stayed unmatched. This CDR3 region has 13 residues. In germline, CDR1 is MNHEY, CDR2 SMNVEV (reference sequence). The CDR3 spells CASSQRESDEQFF. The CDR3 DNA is TGTGCCAGCAGTCAGCGGGAGTCCGATGAGCAGTTCTTC.

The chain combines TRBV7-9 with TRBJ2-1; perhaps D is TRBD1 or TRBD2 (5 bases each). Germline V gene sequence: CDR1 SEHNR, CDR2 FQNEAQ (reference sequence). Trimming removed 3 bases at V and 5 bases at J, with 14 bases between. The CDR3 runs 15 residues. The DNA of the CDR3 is TGTGCCAGCAGCTTTTTCGGGACGGGGAACAATGAGCAGTTCTTC. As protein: CASSFFGTGNNEQFF.

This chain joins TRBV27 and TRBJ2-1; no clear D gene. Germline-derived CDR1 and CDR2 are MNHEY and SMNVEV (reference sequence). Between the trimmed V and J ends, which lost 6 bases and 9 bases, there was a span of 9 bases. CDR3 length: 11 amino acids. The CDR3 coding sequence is TGTGCCAGCAGGACTCCAGCTGAGCAGTTCTTC. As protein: CASRTPAEQFF.

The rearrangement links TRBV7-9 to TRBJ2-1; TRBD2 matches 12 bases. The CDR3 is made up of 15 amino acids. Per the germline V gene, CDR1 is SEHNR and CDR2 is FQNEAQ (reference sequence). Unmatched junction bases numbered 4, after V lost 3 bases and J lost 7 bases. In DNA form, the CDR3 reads TGTGCCAGCAGCTTTGACCTAGCGGGAGGGAATGAGCAGTTCTTC. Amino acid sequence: CASSFDLAGGNEQFF.

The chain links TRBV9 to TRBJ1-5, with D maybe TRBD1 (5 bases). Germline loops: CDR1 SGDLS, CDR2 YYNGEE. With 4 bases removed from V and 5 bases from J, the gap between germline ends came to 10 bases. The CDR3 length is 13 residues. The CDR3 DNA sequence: TGTGCCAGCAGCCTGGGAGGGGATCAGCCCCAGCATTTT. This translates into CASSLGGDQPQHF.

The CDR3 protein is CASSYHAPDRFSYEQYF. In nucleotides, the CDR3 is TGTGCCAGCAGTTACCATGCTCCGGACAGGTTCTCCTACGAGCAGTACTTC. This chain links TRBV27 with TRBJ2-7; 7 bases align to TRBD1. Germline CDR1 and CDR2: MNHEY and SMNVEV (reference sequence). The CDR3 is made up of 17 amino acids. Trimming cost V 4 bases and J 0 bases; bases outside gene matches: 12.

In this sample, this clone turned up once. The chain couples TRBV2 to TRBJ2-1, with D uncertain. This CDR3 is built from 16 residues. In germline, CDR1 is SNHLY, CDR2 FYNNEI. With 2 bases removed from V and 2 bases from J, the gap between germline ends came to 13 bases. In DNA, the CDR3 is TGTGCCAGCAGTGAAAGCCTTCGACAACCCTACAATGAGCAGTTCTTC. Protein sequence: CASSESLRQPYNEQFF.

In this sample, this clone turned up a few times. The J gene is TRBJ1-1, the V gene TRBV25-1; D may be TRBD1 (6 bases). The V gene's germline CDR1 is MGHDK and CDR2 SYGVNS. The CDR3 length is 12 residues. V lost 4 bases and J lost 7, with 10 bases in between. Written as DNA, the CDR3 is TGTGCCAGCAGTGCAGGGGCCTATGAAGCTTTCTTT. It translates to CASSAGAYEAFF.

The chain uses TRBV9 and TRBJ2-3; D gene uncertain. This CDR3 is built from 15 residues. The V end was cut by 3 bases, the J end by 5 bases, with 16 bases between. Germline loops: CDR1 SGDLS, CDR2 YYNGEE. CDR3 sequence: CASSEAARNLDTQYF. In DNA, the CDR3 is TGTGCCAGCAGCGAGGCGGCTAGAAATCTAGATACGCAGTATTTT.

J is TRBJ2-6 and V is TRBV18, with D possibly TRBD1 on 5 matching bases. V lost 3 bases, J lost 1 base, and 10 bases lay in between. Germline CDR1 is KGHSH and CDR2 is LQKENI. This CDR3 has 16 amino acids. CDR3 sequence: CASSPTEFSGANVLTF. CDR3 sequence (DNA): TGTGCCAGCTCACCGACAGAATTTTCTGGGGCCAACGTCCTGACTTTC.

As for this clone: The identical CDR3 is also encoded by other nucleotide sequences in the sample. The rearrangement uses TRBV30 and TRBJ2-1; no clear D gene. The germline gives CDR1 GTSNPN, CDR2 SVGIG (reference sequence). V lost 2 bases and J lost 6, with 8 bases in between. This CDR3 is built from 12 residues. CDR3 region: CAWSLGGNEQFF. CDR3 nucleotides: TGTGCCTGGAGTCTGGGCGGCAATGAGCAGTTCTTC. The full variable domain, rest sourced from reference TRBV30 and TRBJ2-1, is SQTIHQWPATLVQPVGSPLSLECTVEGTSNPNLYWYRQAAGRGLQLLFYSVGIGQISSEVPQNLSASRPQDRQFILSSKKLLLSDSGFYLCAWSLGGNEQFFGPGTRLTVL.

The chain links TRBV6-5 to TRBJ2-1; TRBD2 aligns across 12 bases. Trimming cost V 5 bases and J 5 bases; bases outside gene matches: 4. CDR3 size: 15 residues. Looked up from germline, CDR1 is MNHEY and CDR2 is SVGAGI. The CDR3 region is CASSRTSGMNNEQFF. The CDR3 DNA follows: TGTGCCAGCAGTAGGACTAGCGGGATGAACAATGAGCAGTTCTTC.

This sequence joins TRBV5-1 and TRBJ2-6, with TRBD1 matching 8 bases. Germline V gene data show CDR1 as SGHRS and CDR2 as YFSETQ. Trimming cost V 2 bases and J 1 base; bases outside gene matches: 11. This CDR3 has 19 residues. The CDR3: CASSFTFRDRTSGANVLTF. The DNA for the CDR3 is TGCGCCAGCAGCTTTACCTTCCGGGACAGGACATCTGGGGCCAACGTCCTGACTTTC.

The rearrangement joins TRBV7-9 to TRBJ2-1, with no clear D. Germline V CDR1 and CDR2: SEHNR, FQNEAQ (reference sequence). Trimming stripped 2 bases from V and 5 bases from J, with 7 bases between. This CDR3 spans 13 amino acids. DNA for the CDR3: TGTGCCAGCAGCTTAAGCTCAAACAATGAGCAGTTCTTC. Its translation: CASSLSSNNEQFF.

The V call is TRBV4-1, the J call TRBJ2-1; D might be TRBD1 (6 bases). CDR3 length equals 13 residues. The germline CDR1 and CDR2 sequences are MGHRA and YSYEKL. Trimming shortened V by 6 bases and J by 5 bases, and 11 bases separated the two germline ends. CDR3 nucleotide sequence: TGCGCCAGCAGGGACAGCCTCCACAATGAGCAGTTCTTC. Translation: CASRDSLHNEQFF.

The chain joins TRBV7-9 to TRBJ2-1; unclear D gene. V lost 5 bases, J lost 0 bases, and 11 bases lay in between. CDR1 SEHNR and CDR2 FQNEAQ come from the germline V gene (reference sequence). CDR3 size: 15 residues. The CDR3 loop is CASSRSENSYNEQFF. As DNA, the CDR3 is TGTGCCAGCAGCAGATCCGAAAACTCCTACAATGAGCAGTTCTTC.

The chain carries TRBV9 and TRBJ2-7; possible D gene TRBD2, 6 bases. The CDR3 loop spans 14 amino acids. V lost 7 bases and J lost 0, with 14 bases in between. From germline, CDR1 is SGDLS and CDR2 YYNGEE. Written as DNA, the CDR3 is TGTGCCAGCGGTTCGGGCGGGATCTCCTACGAGCAGTACTTC. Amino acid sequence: CASGSGGISYEQYF.

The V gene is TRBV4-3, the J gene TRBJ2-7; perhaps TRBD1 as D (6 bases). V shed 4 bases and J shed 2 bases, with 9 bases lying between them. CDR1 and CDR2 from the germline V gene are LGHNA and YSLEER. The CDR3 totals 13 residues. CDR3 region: CASSPDRAYEQYF. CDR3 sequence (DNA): TGCGCCAGCAGCCCGGACAGAGCCTACGAGCAGTACTTC.

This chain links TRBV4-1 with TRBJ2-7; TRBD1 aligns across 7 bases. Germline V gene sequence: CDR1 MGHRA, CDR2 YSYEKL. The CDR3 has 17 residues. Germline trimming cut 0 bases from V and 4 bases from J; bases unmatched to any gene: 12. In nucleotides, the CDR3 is TGCGCCAGCAGCCAAGAGGCAGTGAGTGACAGGGCTTACGAGCAGTACTTC. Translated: CASSQEAVSDRAYEQYF.

Here the CDR3 reads CASSVEAKMNGGYTF. The CDR3 DNA reads TGTGCCAGCAGCGTAGAAGCAAAAATGAACGGCGGCTACACCTTC. The V gene is TRBV9, the J gene TRBJ1-2; D not certain. This CDR3 is 15 amino acids long. Trimming shortened V by 0 bases and J by 8 bases, and 17 bases separated the two germline ends. The germline V gene has CDR1 SGDLS and CDR2 YYNGEE.

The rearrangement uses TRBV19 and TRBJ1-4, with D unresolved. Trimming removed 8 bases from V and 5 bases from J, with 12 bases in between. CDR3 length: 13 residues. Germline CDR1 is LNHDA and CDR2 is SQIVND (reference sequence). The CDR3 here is CASSRDGNEKLFF. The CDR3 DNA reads TGTGCCAGTTCGCGGGATGGAAATGAAAAACTGTTTTTT.

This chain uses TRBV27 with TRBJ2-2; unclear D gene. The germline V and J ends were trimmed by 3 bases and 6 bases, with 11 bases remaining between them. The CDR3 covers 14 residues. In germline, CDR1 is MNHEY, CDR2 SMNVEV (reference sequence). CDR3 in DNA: TGTGCCAGCAGTTTCCTACAGAAGGCCGGGGAGCTGTTTTTT. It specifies CASSFLQKAGELFF.

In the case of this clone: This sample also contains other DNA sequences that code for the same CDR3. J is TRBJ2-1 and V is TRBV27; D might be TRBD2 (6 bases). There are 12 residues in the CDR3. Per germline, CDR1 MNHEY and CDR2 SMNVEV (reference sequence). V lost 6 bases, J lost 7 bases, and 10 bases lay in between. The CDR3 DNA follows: TGTGCCAGCAGGCTGGGAGGTAATGAGCAGTTCTTC. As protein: CASRLGGNEQFF.

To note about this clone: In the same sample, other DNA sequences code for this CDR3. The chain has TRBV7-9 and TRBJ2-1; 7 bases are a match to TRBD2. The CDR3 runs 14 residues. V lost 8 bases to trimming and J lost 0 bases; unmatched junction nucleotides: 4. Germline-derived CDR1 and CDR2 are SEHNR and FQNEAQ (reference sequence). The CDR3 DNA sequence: TGTGCCAGCTCGTCTAGCGGCTCCTACAATGAGCAGTTCTTC. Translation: CASSSSGSYNEQFF.

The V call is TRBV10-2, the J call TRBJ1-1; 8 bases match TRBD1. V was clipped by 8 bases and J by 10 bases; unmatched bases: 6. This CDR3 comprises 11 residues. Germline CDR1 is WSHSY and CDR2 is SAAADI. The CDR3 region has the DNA TGCGCCAGCCGGACAGGGAACGGAGCTTTCTTT. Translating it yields CASRTGNGAFF.

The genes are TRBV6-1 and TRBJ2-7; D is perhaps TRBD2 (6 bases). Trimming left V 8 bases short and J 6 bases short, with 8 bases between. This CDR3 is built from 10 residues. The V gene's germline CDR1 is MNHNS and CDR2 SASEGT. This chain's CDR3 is CASGDFEQYF. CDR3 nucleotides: TGTGCCAGCGGGGACTTCGAGCAGTACTTC.

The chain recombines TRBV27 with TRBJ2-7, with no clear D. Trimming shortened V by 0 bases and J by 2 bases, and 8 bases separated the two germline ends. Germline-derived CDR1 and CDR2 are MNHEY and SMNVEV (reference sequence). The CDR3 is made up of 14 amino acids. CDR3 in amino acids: CASSLSSEPYEQYF. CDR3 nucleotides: TGTGCCAGCAGTTTATCTTCAGAACCCTACGAGCAGTACTTC.

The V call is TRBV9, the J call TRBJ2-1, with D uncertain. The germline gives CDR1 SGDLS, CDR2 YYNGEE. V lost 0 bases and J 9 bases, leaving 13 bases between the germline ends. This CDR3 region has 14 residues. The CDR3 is CASSVEGLHGEQFF. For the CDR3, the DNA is TGTGCCAGCAGCGTAGAGGGCCTACACGGTGAGCAGTTCTTC.